This T cell receptor (beta chain) was sequenced in a study of CD8+ T cells in alopecia areata. Following extraction, RNA underwent reverse transcription to cDNA, which served as the sequencing template. Assay: immunoSEQ multiplex PCR; the TCRdb copy retains only in-frame clones and omits some. The sample has some 130,000 clones, approximately 53% seen once. This CDR3 spans 13 amino acids. V was clipped by 4 bases and J by 0 bases, with 5 bases between them. Germline assignment: CDR1 MNHEY and CDR2 SMNVEV (reference sequence). The V call is TRBV27, the J call TRBJ2-3, with D uncertain. The sample in question was CD4+ T cells sorted from blood, obtained at week 0. The TCR comes from a human donor with alopecia areata. The DNA for the CDR3 is TGTGCCAGCAGTTCCTCTAGCACAGATACGCAGTATTTT. Translating gives CASSSSSTDTQYF.